This T cell receptor beta chain appears in the sequencing data of a study of response to subunit inactivated influenza vaccine (dated by TCRdb to 2017 to 2018). About the full investigation: To follow how T cells responded to a trivalent subunit inactivated influenza vaccine, the researchers relied on deep quantitative profiling of the T cell receptor repertoire.

The sample holds many counts of this clonotype. This clone's antigen is unknown. The input lacks base qualities; no much larger clone sits a single base away. CDR1 and CDR2, per the germline V gene, are SGHNT and YENEEA. The CDR3 measures 14 amino acids from cysteine to phenylalanine. Only the CDR3 DNA is retained, 42 bases long and in frame from the first base. Trimming at the junction amounts to 5 bases on V and 0 bases on J, and the germline ends lie 10 bases apart. Here is what the overall study found, with its caveats: It was suggested by the authors that each seasonal influenza vaccination may recruit only a limited number of new T cells.

Library preparation used RT-PCR. TCRdb lists the instrument as Illumina HiSeq 2500. TCRdb applied fastp at Q25 and MiXCR to the public reads, then kept only in-frame beta chains. Identical CDR3 protein sequences are pooled into one entry, listed with their most common genes and DNA. Recorded for this sample are a few hundred thousand distinct CDR3 sequences; 14% of them occurred a single time. The ten top clones hold 11% of the sample. The rearranged chain carries TRBV11-3 and TRBJ2-5, with the D segment identity uncertain. Here the sequenced sample was PBMCs from blood, taken less than 13 days after vaccination. The TCR was taken from a man aged 45 to 65 who received an inactivated influenza vaccine. Donor details come from another sample of the same person, matched by shared clones. The CDR3 here reads CASSPEGYQETQYF. The DNA reads as follows: TGTGCCAGCAGCCCAGAAGGGTACCAAGAGACCCAGTACTTC.